The sample holds a few counts of the clone carrying this TCR beta chain. TCRdb ran MiXCR on the RT-PCR reads and lists one entry per CDR3 protein. The profile shows fewer than 800,000 distinct CDR3 sequences, approximately 14% of them singletons. From germline, CDR1 is SQVTM and CDR2 ANQGSEA. The CDR3 spans 14 residues. Trimming left V 3 bases short and J 3 bases short, with 12 bases between. The sequencing input was memory CD4+ T cells from blood. V is TRBV29-1 and J is TRBJ1-3; D might be TRBD1 (6 bases). The source of this sequence is a female donor in good health, serving as a healthy control. The CDR3 is CSVDKQGGGNTIYF. In DNA, the CDR3 is TGCAGCGTTGACAAACAGGGCGGTGGAAACACCATATATTTT. The full variable domain, its missing parts supplied by reference TRBV29-1 and TRBJ1-3, is SAVISQKPSRDICQRGTSLTIQCQVDSQVTMMFWYRQQPGQSLTLIATANQGSEATYESGFVIDKFPISRPNLTFSTLTVSNMSPEDSSIYLCSVDKQGGGNTIYFGEGSWLTVV.